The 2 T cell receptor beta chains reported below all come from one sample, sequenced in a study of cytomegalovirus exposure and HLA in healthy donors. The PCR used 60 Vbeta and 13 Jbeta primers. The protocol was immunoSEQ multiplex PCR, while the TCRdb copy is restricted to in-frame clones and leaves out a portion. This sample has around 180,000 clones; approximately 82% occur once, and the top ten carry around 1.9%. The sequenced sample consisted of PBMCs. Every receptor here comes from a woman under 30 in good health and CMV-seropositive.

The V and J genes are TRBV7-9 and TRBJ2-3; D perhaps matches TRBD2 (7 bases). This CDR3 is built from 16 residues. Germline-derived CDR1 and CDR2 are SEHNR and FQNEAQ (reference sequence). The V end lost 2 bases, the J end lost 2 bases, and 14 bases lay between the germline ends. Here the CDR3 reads CASSLKGGENTDTQYF. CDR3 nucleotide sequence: TGTGCCAGCAGCTTAAAAGGGGGGGAGAACACAGATACGCAGTATTTT.

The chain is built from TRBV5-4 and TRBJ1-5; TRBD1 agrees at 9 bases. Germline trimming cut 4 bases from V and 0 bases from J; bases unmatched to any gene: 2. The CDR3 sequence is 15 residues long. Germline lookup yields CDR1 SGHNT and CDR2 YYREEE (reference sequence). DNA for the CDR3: TGTGCCAGCAGCCTACAGGGGGCTAGCAATCAGCCCCAGCATTTT. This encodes CASSLQGASNQPQHF.